These 28 T cell receptor beta chains were all obtained from the same sample, sequenced in a study of post-analysis software for immune sequencing data. General study results and limits: Comparison of patients with controls showed five or six TRBV segments more frequent in patients, TRBV5-6, TRBV5-1 and TRBV20-1 among them.

Unique-molecular-identifier-tagged TCR beta cDNA libraries were used. TCRdb re-called the PCR reads through MiXCR, storing one row per CDR3 protein. The sample contains 600,000 to 700,000 distinct CDR3 sequences, 59% of which appear only once. For these TCRs, the target antigens are not known. Sequencing was performed on blood. The receptors here all came from a girl between 2 and 10 years old with multiple sclerosis.

This clonotype has a handful of counts. This chain uses TRBV7-2 with TRBJ1-1; 9 nucleotides agree with TRBD1. The CDR3 extends over 14 amino acids. CDR1 and CDR2 (germline): SGHTA, FQGNSA. V gave up 3 bases and J gave up 4 bases; unmatched junction bases: 3. CDR3 sequence: CASSFTGGFTEAFF. The CDR3 bases are TGTGCCAGCAGCTTTACAGGGGGCTTCACTGAAGCTTTCTTT. Based on the CDR3 plus reference TRBV7-2 and TRBJ1-1, the full variable domain is GAGVSQSPSNKVTEKGKDVELRCDPISGHTALYWYRQSLGQGLEFLIYFQGNSAPDKSGLPSDRFSAERTGGSVSTLTIQRTQQEDSAVYLCASSFTGGFTEAFFGQGTRLTVV.

V usage is TRBV6-1 and J usage is TRBJ1-2, with 7 positions matching TRBD1. This CDR3 contains 16 residues. The V and J ends lost 0 bases and 2 bases, in that order; junction bases with no gene match: 6. Germline-derived CDR1 and CDR2 are MNHNS and SASEGT. The CDR3: CASSEALGQLNYGYTF. As DNA, the CDR3 is TGTGCCAGCAGTGAAGCGCTGGGACAGTTGAACTATGGCTACACCTTC.

The gene calls are TRBV7-6 and TRBJ2-3; D call uncertain. This CDR3 has 13 amino acids. In germline, CDR1 is SGHVS, CDR2 FNYEAQ. Trimming removed 8 bases at V and 3 bases at J, with 12 bases between. The chain's CDR3 is CASPRAITDTQYF. CDR3 in DNA: TGTGCCAGCCCACGGGCTATAACAGATACGCAGTATTTT.

This clonotype was picked up one time. The V and J genes are TRBV29-1 and TRBJ2-7; D is unresolved. CDR1 SQVTM and CDR2 ANQGSEA come from the germline V gene. The ends were cut back, 5 bases at V and 1 base at J, with 12 bases in the middle. The CDR3 is 13 residues long. The DNA of the CDR3 is TGCAGCGTTACATGGACCGATTCCTACGAGCAGTACTTC. Translated: CSVTWTDSYEQYF.

This clonotype was detected only a few times. The rearrangement joins TRBV6-1 to TRBJ2-4; possibly TRBD2 for D (5 bases). The end of the DNA fits TRBJ2-7 better, so the J call may be wrong. The CDR3 runs 12 residues. The germline V gene has CDR1 MNHNS and CDR2 SASEGT. The DNA for the CDR3 is TGTGCCAGCAGTGAGGGGAGAGGCGAGCAGTACTTC. Translating gives CASSEGRGEQYF.

This clonotype was picked up one time. This chain uses TRBV5-6 with TRBJ2-5; D gene uncertain. Looked up from germline, CDR1 is SGHDT and CDR2 is YYEEEE. Trimming pared 4 bases from V and 2 bases from J, leaving 15 bases between. The CDR3 has 15 residues. The CDR3 DNA sequence: TGTGCCAGCAGCAATTCACCCGGGCGACAAGAGACCCAGTACTTC. This encodes CASSNSPGRQETQYF.

The chain has TRBV4-3 and TRBJ2-6, with TRBD1 matching 7 bases. The V gene end was trimmed by 0 bases and the J gene end by 2 bases; junction bases not matched to a gene: 1. The CDR3 extends over 16 amino acids. In germline, CDR1 is LGHNA, CDR2 YSLEER. CDR3 DNA: TGCGCCAGCAGCCAAGATCAGGGGGCTGGGGCCAACGTCCTGACTTTC. This sequence encodes CASSQDQGAGANVLTF.

This clonotype was recorded a few times. The rearrangement joins TRBV28 to TRBJ1-5, with D uncertain. Trimming cost V 8 bases and J 0 bases, with 14 bases left between them. CDR1 and CDR2 (germline): MDHEN, SYDVKM. The CDR3 has 15 residues. This CDR3 reads CASARVGLSNQPQHF. The CDR3 region has the DNA TGTGCCAGCGCACGGGTAGGACTTAGCAATCAGCCCCAGCATTTT.

Only a few counts were recorded for this clonotype. The rearrangement links TRBV5-1 to TRBJ2-7; D unresolved. V dropped 4 bases and J dropped 3 bases, with 14 bases sitting between them. This CDR3 has 14 amino acids. CDR1 SGHRS and CDR2 YFSETQ come from the germline V gene. In nucleotides, the CDR3 is TGCGCCAGCAGCATAAAACAACAGAGCTACGAGCAGTACTTC. Its protein is CASSIKQQSYEQYF.

This clonotype was seen once. The chain couples TRBV29-1 to TRBJ1-1, with D tentatively TRBD1 (6 bases). The CDR3 is made up of 14 amino acids. CDR1 SQVTM and CDR2 ANQGSEA come from the germline V gene. The V end lost 4 bases, the J end lost 0 bases, and 12 bases lay between the germline ends. The CDR3 reads CSVGRQGMNTEAFF. The CDR3 DNA reads TGCAGCGTTGGCCGGCAGGGGATGAACACTGAAGCTTTCTTT.

This chain connects TRBV12-3 or TRBV12-4 to TRBJ2-7; 9 positions match TRBD1. The CDR3 spans 17 residues. The junction had 16 bases not matched to a gene; V was cut back by 5 bases and J by 5 bases. The CDR3 DNA sequence: TGTGCCAGCAGTCTGGGGGGACCCGGGACAGGGTCCCACGAGCAGTACTTC. This sequence encodes CASSLGGPGTGSHEQYF.

V is TRBV5-1 and J is TRBJ2-7, with TRBD2 matching 13 bases. The CDR3 consists of 16 residues. Trimming removed 3 bases from V and 2 bases from J; junction bases left unmatched: 5. From germline, CDR1 is SGHRS and CDR2 YFSETQ. CDR3 in amino acids: CASSSLGTSGTYEQYF. The CDR3, as DNA: TGCGCCAGCAGCTCCTTAGGGACTAGCGGGACCTACGAGCAGTACTTC.

On this clonotype: At one of its ends the junction is not consistent with the germline gene, which may arise from a read error. This rearrangement joins TRBV6-6 to TRBJ2-5; D unresolved. Germline V lookup: CDR1 MNHNY, CDR2 SVGAGI (reference sequence). This CDR3 comprises 13 residues. The CDR3 DNA sequence: TGTGCCAACAGTCTAGGTCCCGGAGAGACCCAGTACTTC. It is translated as CANSLGPGETQYF.

The chain combines TRBV7-2 with TRBJ2-3; a possible D gene is TRBD1 (6 bases). CDR3 length: 15 amino acids. Trimming took 2 bases from V and 3 from J, leaving 12 bases between them. Germline V gene sequence: CDR1 SGHTA, CDR2 FQGNSA. The CDR3 reads CASSLMGAVTDTQYF. CDR3 in DNA: TGTGCCAGCAGCTTAATGGGGGCCGTGACAGATACGCAGTATTTT.

The rearrangement joins TRBV12-3 or TRBV12-4 to TRBJ2-1; 9 bases fit TRBD1. With V trimmed by 4 bases and J by 8 bases, 9 bases remained unmatched. This CDR3 contains 15 residues. The CDR3 region has the DNA TGTGCCAGCAGTTCCCGGGGACAGGGCTCACATGAGCAGTTCTTC. Residues: CASSSRGQGSHEQFF.

The chain combines TRBV6-5 with TRBJ2-1, with 12 nucleotides matching TRBD2. The CDR3 extends over 13 amino acids. The V segment lost 6 bases and the J segment 9 bases; nucleotides outside the gene matches: 3. Germline-derived CDR1 and CDR2 are MNHEY and SVGAGI. CDR3 DNA: TGTGCCAGCAGCGGACTAGCGGGGAGTGAGCAGTTCTTC. Protein product: CASSGLAGSEQFF.

The CDR3 protein is CSVVLRDEQYF. The CDR3 DNA reads TGCAGCGTTGTTCTGAGGGACGAGCAGTACTTC. The rearrangement joins TRBV29-1 to TRBJ2-7, with D tentatively TRBD2 (5 bases). Trimming removed 4 bases from V and 5 bases from J, with 9 bases in between. CDR3 length: 11 residues. The germline V gene encodes CDR1 SQVTM and CDR2 ANQGSEA.

This clonotype was observed a few times. V and J are TRBV10-3 and TRBJ2-5; 7 bases map to TRBD2. The tail of the sequence fits TRBJ2-7 better, so the J call may be wrong. The CDR3 runs to 14 residues. CDR1 is ENHRY and CDR2 is SYGVKD in the germline V gene. The CDR3 protein is CAISPRGGSYEQYF. CDR3 DNA sequence: TGTGCCATCAGCCCGAGAGGCGGGAGTTACGAGCAGTACTTC.

This clonotype has a count of ten or more. The V gene is TRBV20-1, the J gene TRBJ2-3; D is perhaps TRBD1 (6 bases). Germline CDR1 is DFQATT and CDR2 is SNEGSKA (reference sequence). V was pared by 3 bases and J by 4 bases, with 20 bases between. This CDR3 has 16 amino acids. The CDR3 region has the DNA TGCAGTGCTAGTAGCCCGCAGGGGATAGGATCAGATACGCAGTATTTT. Protein sequence: CSASSPQGIGSDTQYF.

The V and J genes are TRBV20-1 and TRBJ1-6, with a possible D match to TRBD1 (5 bases). Trimming cost V 7 bases and J 6 bases, with 16 bases left between them. The CDR3 is 14 amino acids. Germline assignment: CDR1 DFQATT and CDR2 SNEGSKA (reference sequence). CDR3 in DNA: TGCAGTGGGCGGACCCAGGGTGGTAATTCACCCCTCCACTTT. It is translated as CSGRTQGGNSPLHF.

In its sample, this clonotype was seen a few times. The chain couples TRBV15 to TRBJ2-5; TRBD1 matches at 11 bases. This CDR3 has 14 residues. The germline gives CDR1 LNHNV, CDR2 YYDKDF (reference sequence). The V gene end was trimmed by 7 bases and the J gene end by 4 bases; junction bases not matched to a gene: 5. The DNA of the CDR3 is TGTGCCACCACTGGACAGGGGGCGAGAGAGACCCAGTACTTC. As protein: CATTGQGARETQYF.

Ten or more counts support this clonotype. The chain is built from TRBV13 and TRBJ2-1; 7 bases align to TRBD1. The V gene's germline CDR1 is PRHDT and CDR2 FYEKMQ (reference sequence). The CDR3 has 15 residues. V shed 5 bases and J 2 bases; nucleotides not matched to a gene: 6. The CDR3 here is CASSIGQATYNEQFF. The CDR3 DNA follows: TGTGCCAGCAGCATCGGACAGGCGACCTACAATGAGCAGTTCTTC.

The CDR3 is CSARAKGTGGSYEQYF. The CDR3 DNA reads as TGCAGTGCTAGAGCTAAGGGAACAGGCGGCTCCTACGAGCAGTACTTC. J is TRBJ2-7 and V is TRBV20-1; tentatively, D is TRBD1 (5 bases). The CDR3 contains 16 residues. Trimming took off 1 base at V and 0 bases at J, with 16 bases between the two ends. The germline V gene encodes CDR1 DFQATT and CDR2 SNEGSKA (reference sequence).

This chain uses TRBV21-1 with TRBJ2-7. TRBV21-1 constitutes a pseudogene. This CDR3 spans 15 amino acids. The CDR3 loop is CASSQGVQSSYEQYF. The CDR3 nucleotides are TGTGCCAGCAGCCAAGGGGTCCAGAGCTCCTACGAGCAGTACTTC.

The rearrangement uses TRBV28 and TRBJ2-7, with 12 bases matching TRBD2. Trimming at V came to 7 bases and at J to 7 bases, leaving 8 bases not matched to a gene. The CDR3 is 14 residues long. Germline loops: CDR1 MDHEN, CDR2 SYDVKM. CDR3 in amino acids: CASTVASGREEQYF. The DNA for the CDR3 is TGTGCCAGCACCGTGGCTAGCGGGAGGGAAGAGCAGTACTTC.

This chain's CDR3 is CASKGSGLGYNEQFF. The DNA for the CDR3 is TGCGCCAGCAAGGGATCCGGGCTAGGGTACAATGAGCAGTTCTTC. V and J are TRBV5-1 and TRBJ2-1; unclear D gene. Germline V gene sequence: CDR1 SGHRS, CDR2 YFSETQ. V was cut by 6 bases and J by 4 bases, with 17 bases left in between. The CDR3 contains 15 residues.

This clonotype was observed once. This chain links TRBV27 with TRBJ1-2; 7 bases match TRBD1. CDR1 MNHEY and CDR2 SMNVEV come from the germline V gene (reference sequence). There are 12 residues in the CDR3. J gave up 5 bases and V 9 bases, and 6 bases lay outside the gene matches. CDR3 region: CARPGQPYGYTF. The CDR3 DNA reads TGTGCCAGACCGGGACAGCCTTATGGCTACACCTTC.

This clonotype occurred a few times. The chain uses TRBV7-9 and TRBJ2-1, with D unclear. This CDR3 region has 15 residues. The V end lost 1 base, the J end lost 5 bases, and 12 bases lay between the germline ends. Per the germline V gene, CDR1 is SEHNR and CDR2 is FQNEAQ (reference sequence). CDR3 nucleotides: TGTGCCAGCAGCTTAGGTGCGACCCTCGACAATGAGCAGTTCTTC. This gives the protein CASSLGATLDNEQFF.